Below, 23 T cell receptor beta chains from the same sample are listed, as sequenced in a study of shared clonotypes between healthy human individuals. Only CD45RO-negative cells positively selected for CCR7 counted as naive CD8 cells, so terminally differentiated effector memory CD45RA+ cells were excluded. Profiled with immunoSEQ multiplex PCR; TCRdb holds only in-frame clones, not every one. The sample lists roughly 650,000 clones, roughly 96% seen once, with roughly 0.1% in the top ten. Material for sequencing was naive CD8+ T cells sorted from blood. These receptors all stem from a woman in her thirties in good health.

This clone was observed a single time. This chain connects TRBV25-1 to TRBJ2-1; D is perhaps TRBD2 (5 bases). V was trimmed by 6 bases and J by 0 bases, leaving 9 bases between them. Germline lookup yields CDR1 MGHDK and CDR2 SYGVNS. This CDR3 is 14 amino acids long. The CDR3 DNA reads TGTGCCAGCAGCACTAGTAGCTCCTACAATGAGCAGTTCTTC. As protein: CASSTSSSYNEQFF.

This chain joins TRBV4-1 and TRBJ1-2; possibly TRBD1 for D (5 bases). The CDR3 runs to 12 residues. Trimming removed 1 base from V and 8 bases from J, with 8 bases in between. CDR1 MGHRA and CDR2 YSYEKL come from the germline V gene. CDR3 DNA: TGCGCCAGCAGCCAAGCAGGGCACGGCTACACCTTC. Its translation is CASSQAGHGYTF.

This clone was observed a few times. The rearrangement links TRBV11-2 to TRBJ2-7; D perhaps matches TRBD1 (6 bases). Trimming cost V 2 bases and J 2 bases, with 13 bases left between them. The CDR3 runs to 15 residues. Germline V lookup: CDR1 SGHAT, CDR2 FQNNGV. CDR3 nucleotides: TGTGCCAGCAGCTTATACTACAACAGGGCCTACGAGCAGTACTTC. As protein: CASSLYYNRAYEQYF. Complete variable domain (other parts from reference TRBV11-2 and TRBJ2-7): EAGVAQSPRYKIIEKRQSVAFWCNPISGHATLYWYQQILGQGPKLLIQFQNNGVVDDSQLPKDRFSAERLKGVDSTLKIQPAKLEDSAVYLCASSLYYNRAYEQYFGPGTRLTVT.

The rearrangement links TRBV28 to TRBJ2-4, with 9 bases aligning to TRBD2. Germline lookup yields CDR1 MDHEN and CDR2 SYDVKM. CDR3 size: 13 residues. V lost 5 bases, J lost 15 bases, and 11 bases stayed unmatched. The CDR3 sequence is CASSPSRLAALYF. The CDR3 DNA reads as TGTGCCAGCAGTCCTTCAAGACTAGCGGCTCTGTACTTC.

This clone was detected once. The rearrangement links TRBV18 to TRBJ1-5, with no clear D. The CDR3 contains 16 residues. The germline V gene has CDR1 KGHSH and CDR2 LQKENI. Between the trimmed V and J ends, which lost 3 bases and 8 bases, there was a span of 20 bases. The CDR3 DNA sequence: TGTGCCAGCTCACCCACACAGAGACGTCGGAACAAGCCCCAGCATTTT. Translation gives CASSPTQRRRNKPQHF.

This clone was seen more than once but under ten times. Other DNA sequences in this specimen translate into the identical CDR3. V and J are TRBV27 and TRBJ2-7; 9 bases are shared with TRBD1. The germline V gene encodes CDR1 MNHEY and CDR2 SMNVEV (reference sequence). The CDR3 is 13 amino acids. J lost 4 bases, V lost 6 bases, and 4 bases had no gene match. DNA of the CDR3: TGTGCCAGCAGGGGAGGGACAGGGTACGAGCAGTACTTC. Translating it yields CASRGGTGYEQYF.

The chain links TRBV6-1 to TRBJ1-5; D is perhaps TRBD1 (5 bases). V gave up 2 bases and J gave up 1 base, with 6 bases separating them. CDR1 is MNHNS and CDR2 is SASEGT in the germline V gene. CDR3 length equals 14 residues. Written as DNA, the CDR3 is TGTGCCAGCAGTGAACAGGGAAGCAATCAGCCCCAGCATTTT. It translates to CASSEQGSNQPQHF.

This sequence joins TRBV5-6 and TRBJ2-5, with 8 bases that match TRBD2. The closer fit of TRBJ2-7 to the DNA end suggests the J call may be wrong. Germline assignment: CDR1 SGHDT and CDR2 YYEEEE. CDR3 length equals 14 residues. The DNA for the CDR3 is TGTGCCAGCAGCTTGTGGGCGGGAGGTCGCGAGCAGTACTTC. Translating gives CASSLWAGGREQYF.

V and J are TRBV27 and TRBJ2-7; no clear D gene. This CDR3 region has 14 residues. The germline V gene has CDR1 MNHEY and CDR2 SMNVEV (reference sequence). With 2 bases removed from V and 2 bases from J, the gap between germline ends came to 10 bases. This CDR3 is CASSLGGTTYEQYF. As DNA, the CDR3 is TGTGCCAGCAGTTTAGGCGGCACGACCTACGAGCAGTACTTC.

The chain carries TRBV7-9 and TRBJ2-7; D might be TRBD1 or TRBD2, each matching 5 bases. Germline-derived CDR1 and CDR2 are SEHNR and FQNEAQ (reference sequence). The CDR3 has 12 amino acids. V lost 5 bases to trimming and J lost 2 bases, with 7 bases between them. The CDR3 DNA reads TGTGCCAGCAGCCGGGACGCCTACGAGCAGTACTTC. Translated: CASSRDAYEQYF.

The V call is TRBV5-1, the J call TRBJ2-5; TRBD2 agrees at 16 bases. Per the germline V gene, CDR1 is SGHRS and CDR2 is YFSETQ. This CDR3 region has 17 residues. Trimming cost V 4 bases and J 5 bases; bases outside gene matches: 8. The CDR3 sequence is CASSDGTSGRALETQYF. The CDR3 DNA sequence: TGCGCCAGCAGCGACGGGACTAGCGGGAGGGCGTTGGAGACCCAGTACTTC.

This chain links TRBV7-9 with TRBJ1-1; 8 bases match TRBD1. Trimming took 5 bases from V and 3 from J; bases not matched to a gene: 5. The CDR3 spans 14 residues. From germline, CDR1 is SEHNR and CDR2 FQNEAQ (reference sequence). The CDR3 nucleotides read TGTGCCAGCAGCGTAGGGACAGGCCACACTGAAGCTTTCTTT. Translation: CASSVGTGHTEAFF.

The table lists this clone with a count of one. J is TRBJ1-2 and V is TRBV4-2; 8 bases fit TRBD1. CDR3 size: 16 residues. From germline, CDR1 is LGHNA and CDR2 YNFKEQ. J was trimmed by 2 bases and V by 1 base; bases with no gene match: 6. CDR3 DNA: TGTGCCAGCAGCCAAGCAGGGGACAGGAGGAACTATGGCTACACCTTC. Residues: CASSQAGDRRNYGYTF.

The rearrangement uses TRBV11-2 and TRBJ2-1; TRBD1 is a possible D gene (5 bases). This CDR3 has 13 residues. In germline, CDR1 is SGHAT, CDR2 FQNNGV. The ends were cut back, 6 bases at V and 7 bases at J, with 13 bases in the middle. The CDR3 here is CASRQGAVNEQFF. The CDR3 DNA reads TGTGCCAGCAGGCAAGGGGCTGTTAATGAGCAGTTCTTC.

The chain combines TRBV18 with TRBJ2-7; D gene uncertain. V dropped 1 base and J dropped 1 base, with 11 bases sitting between them. CDR1 and CDR2 from the germline V gene are KGHSH and LQKENI. The CDR3 extends over 15 amino acids. In DNA form, the CDR3 reads TGTGCCAGCTCACCACTCGTCCCCAGATCCTACGAGCAGTACTTC. Translation: CASSPLVPRSYEQYF.

The V and J genes are TRBV6-1 and TRBJ2-7; perhaps TRBD1 as D (6 bases). The V end lost 8 bases, the J end lost 1 base, and 12 bases lay between the germline ends. Germline V lookup: CDR1 MNHNS, CDR2 SASEGT. The CDR3 runs to 13 residues. CDR3 sequence (DNA): TGTGCCAGCCTCCGGGACACGTCCTACGAGCAGTACTTC. Its protein product is CASLRDTSYEQYF.

The rearrangement links TRBV6-4 to TRBJ2-7; D is undetermined. V dropped 5 bases and J dropped 1 base, with 6 bases sitting between them. The length of the CDR3 is 12 residues. The germline CDR1 and CDR2 sequences are MRHNA and SNTAGT. The CDR3 reads CASSWDSYEQYF. CDR3 bases: TGTGCCAGCAGTTGGGATTCCTACGAGCAGTACTTC.

The chain couples TRBV4-1 to TRBJ2-7; D is possibly TRBD1 (6 bases). The CDR3 runs to 14 residues. The V end lost 0 bases, the J end lost 6 bases, and 12 bases lay between the germline ends. Germline V gene lookup returns CDR1 MGHRA and CDR2 YSYEKL. In nucleotides, the CDR3 is TGCGCCAGCAGCCAAGATACAGAGACAGGCGAGCAGTACTTC. Protein: CASSQDTETGEQYF.

The CDR3, as DNA: TGCGCCAGCAGCACAGGGGGCGCGGGGCAGCCCCAGCATTTT. This encodes CASSTGGAGQPQHF. The chain uses TRBV10-2 and TRBJ1-5; 9 positions agree with TRBD1. The germline V gene encodes CDR1 WSHSY and CDR2 SAAADI. CDR3 length equals 14 residues. J gave up 7 bases and V 6 bases, and 7 bases lay outside the gene matches.

The CDR3 DNA reads TGTGCCAGTAAGGATCTGGAACTAGAGGCCCGGGAAGCTTTCTTT. Translated: CASKDLELEAREAFF. The chain employs TRBV19 and TRBJ1-1; D remains unclear. The CDR3 covers 15 residues. V lost 7 bases and J 8 bases, leaving 23 bases between the germline ends. Per the germline V gene, CDR1 is LNHDA and CDR2 is SQIVND (reference sequence).

Concerning this clone: This same CDR3 is encoded by further DNA sequences in the sample. The chain links TRBV5-4 to TRBJ2-7; a weak D match, TRBD1 (5 bases). Germline V gives CDR1 SGHNT, CDR2 YYREEE (reference sequence). This CDR3 is 13 amino acids long. Trimming removed 0 bases from V and 3 bases from J, with 7 bases in between. CDR3 nucleotides: TGTGCCAGCAGCTTGGTTGACAGCTACGAGCAGTACTTC. Protein: CASSLVDSYEQYF.

The gene calls are TRBV4-1 and TRBJ1-3; TRBD1 is a possible D gene (6 bases). Between the trimmed V and J ends, which lost 3 bases and 3 bases, there was a span of 24 bases. The V gene's germline CDR1 is MGHRA and CDR2 YSYEKL. The CDR3 sequence is 19 residues long. Here the CDR3 reads CASSQRGAGGGIRGNTIYF. CDR3 bases: TGCGCCAGCAGCCAGAGGGGGGCCGGCGGGGGGATTCGTGGAAACACCATATATTTT.

The chain carries TRBV11-2 and TRBJ2-7; TRBD1 matches 10 bases. J lost 2 bases, V lost 4 bases, and 5 bases had no gene match. CDR3 size: 15 residues. Germline values: CDR1 SGHAT, CDR2 FQNNGV. The CDR3 nucleotides read TGTGCCAGCAGCTGGGACAGGGGACTGACCTACGAGCAGTACTTC. Its protein product is CASSWDRGLTYEQYF.